The rows below give T cell receptor beta chains drawn from one sample of a study of T-cell memory formation after mild COVID-19. MiXCR, applied by TCRdb to the 5' RACE reads, yields one record per CDR3 protein. Of 550,000 to 650,000 distinct CDR3 sequences listed, roughly a sixth are singletons. Sequencing was carried out using PBMCs or a T cell subset sorted from them (not recorded which). The receptors were gathered from an adult woman who had mild COVID-19 (a few samples of this study predate the infection). Cell type and time point are not known. CDR3s include the opening cysteine and the closing phenylalanine or tryptophan. Each record gives: CDR3 DNA, CDR3 protein, D gene, clone size, V gene, J gene. The D gene is left open where the match is weak. Rows may omit the clone size; those that give it use once, few, many or a size class.

TGTGCCAGCAGTTTACGGGGGACAGGGCTCAATGAGCAGTTCTTC	CASSLRGTGLNEQFF	TRBD1	few	TRBV12-3/TRBV12-4	TRBJ2-1
TGCGCCAGCAGCCCAGTAATCGGGTCGGCCGGGGAGCTGTTTTTT	CASSPVIGSAGELFF	.	.	TRBV4-3	TRBJ2-2
TGCAGCGTTTCGACGTATACCTATGAGCAGTTCTTC	CSVSTYTYEQFF	.	.	TRBV29-1	TRBJ2-1
TGCAGTGCCACGGGGGGCTACGAGCAGTACTTC	CSATGGYEQYF	TRBD2	few	TRBV20-1	TRBJ2-7
TGCGCCAGCAGCTTCGGGACAGGGGGCTTTGGGGAGCAGTTCTTC	CASSFGTGGFGEQFF	TRBD1	.	TRBV5-1	TRBJ2-1
TGTGCCAGCAGCCCGCAGGGGGGGGACTATGGCTACACCTTC	CASSPQGGDYGYTF	TRBD1	few	TRBV7-9	TRBJ1-2
TGCGCCAGCAGCATGACAGGGTTGGGCACTGAAGCTTTCTTT	CASSMTGLGTEAFF	TRBD1	once	TRBV5-1	TRBJ1-1
TGTGCCAGCGGGACTAGTGCCTATGAGCAGTTCTTC	CASGTSAYEQFF	TRBD2	few	TRBV5-6	TRBJ2-1
TGTGCCAGCAGCCAAGTCACTGAAGCTTTCTTT	CASSQVTEAFF	.	few	TRBV6-6	TRBJ1-1
TGTGCCAGCAGTGAAGTTGCTAACTATGGCTACACCTTC	CASSEVANYGYTF	.	.	TRBV6-1	TRBJ1-2
TGTGCCAGCAGCTTGGACGGACAGACTAATCAGCCCCAGCATTTT	CASSLDGQTNQPQHF	.	.	TRBV7-9	TRBJ1-5
TGTGCCAGCAGCCAATTACAGGGAGGGGGCTACACCTTC	CASSQLQGGGYTF	.	.	TRBV12-3/TRBV12-4	TRBJ1-2
TGCAGTGCTATTTACGGGACTAGCGGGAGTGCAGATACGCAGTATTTT	CSAIYGTSGSADTQYF	TRBD2	few	TRBV20-1	TRBJ2-3
TGTGCCAGCAGTTTTCGGCAGCCAGAAGCTTTCTTT	CASSFRQPEAFF	.	few	TRBV12-3/TRBV12-4	TRBJ1-1
TGCGCCAGCAGCTCCGGGACAGCCCCCTACGAGCAGTACTTC	CASSSGTAPYEQYF	TRBD1	.	TRBV5-1	TRBJ2-7
TGTGCCAGCAGCGAGGGCCTGGGACTAGAGGTCGCTACGCAGTATTTT	CASSEGLGLEVATQYF	TRBD2	few	TRBV9	TRBJ2-3
TGTGCCAGCAGCCAATACAGGGAGTACGAGCAGTACTTC	CASSQYREYEQYF	.	.	TRBV4-2	TRBJ2-7
TGTGCCAGCAGTGAAGATGGGGGGAGAGTTGGTGGCTACACCTTC	CASSEDGGRVGGYTF	.	.	TRBV6-1	TRBJ1-2
TGTGCCAGCAGTGAAAGCCTCGTTGCAACTAATGAAAAACTGTTTTTT	CASSESLVATNEKLFF	.	.	TRBV6-1	TRBJ1-4
TGCAGCGTTTCTTCTTGGGGGAATGAAAAACTGTTTTTT	CSVSSWGNEKLFF	.	.	TRBV29-1	TRBJ1-4
TGCAGTGCTAGAGATTCAGACACTGAAGCTTTCTTT	CSARDSDTEAFF	.	.	TRBV20-1	TRBJ1-1
TGTGCCAGCAGCCCCCAAAGGACTAACACCGGGGAGCTGTTTTTT	CASSPQRTNTGELFF	.	.	TRBV3-1	TRBJ2-2
TGCGCCAGCAGCTCAATCGACAGGGATGAAACTGAAGCTTTCTTT	CASSSIDRDETEAFF	TRBD1	few	TRBV5-1	TRBJ1-1
TGTGCCACCGACAGGGGACTCTATGGCTACACCTTC	CATDRGLYGYTF	TRBD1	.	TRBV6-2/TRBV6-3	TRBJ1-2
TGTGCCATCAGTGACCCAGGGGCCCCTGGAAACACCATATATTTT	CAISDPGAPGNTIYF	.	.	TRBV10-3	TRBJ1-3
TGTGCCATCAGTGGGCTCAGATCCTACAATGAGCAGTTCTTC	CAISGLRSYNEQFF	.	few	TRBV10-3	TRBJ2-1
TGCGCCAGCAGCTTGGAGGGAGGAAGGAATTCACCCCTCCACTTT	CASSLEGGRNSPLHF	.	.	TRBV5-1	TRBJ1-6
TGTGCCAGCAGAGGGGACGCGGGAGGGATACGTGAGCAGTTATTC	CASRGDAGGIREQLF	TRBD2	once	TRBV5-6	TRBJ2-1
TGTGCCAGTAGTAAAGGGCGGGGGGACAATGAGCAGTTCTTC	CASSKGRGDNEQFF	TRBD2	few	TRBV19	TRBJ2-1
TGCGCCAGCAGCTTGACCGCTTGGGAGGGGGCCGATGAGCAGTTCTTC	CASSLTAWEGADEQFF	.	.	TRBV5-1	TRBJ2-1
TGCGCCAGCAGCCAAAGGCGCACAGGGGGCGCTGGGACAGACAATGAGCAGTTCTTC	CASSQRRTGGAGTDNEQFF	TRBD1	few	TRBV4-3	TRBJ2-1
TGTGCCAGCAGCTGGGTCGGAGGGGGCGGAATTTCCTACAATGAGCAGTTCTTC	CASSWVGGGGISYNEQFF	.	.	TRBV5-6	TRBJ2-1
TGTGCCAGCAGCCATGGGACAGGGCGAGAAGAGACCCAGTACTTC	CASSHGTGREETQYF	TRBD1	few	TRBV11-3	TRBJ2-5
TGTGCCAACGTCGTAACGAACACCGGGGAGCTGTTTTTT	CANVVTNTGELFF	.	.	TRBV7-9	TRBJ2-2
TGCAGTGTTCTAACGGGCGGGTACACTGAAGCTTTCTTT	CSVLTGGYTEAFF	.	.	TRBV20-1	TRBJ1-1
TGTGCCAGCAGCTTAGGGGACAGGGTTGGCAACATTCAGTACTTC	CASSLGDRVGNIQYF	TRBD1	.	TRBV7-2	TRBJ2-4
TGTGCCAGCAGCGTAGGGCTAGCGGGAGAGACCCAGTACTTC	CASSVGLAGETQYF	TRBD2	.	TRBV9	TRBJ2-5
TGTGCCACCAGGGGGCCTGGGGATGGCTACACCTTC	CATRGPGDGYTF	.	.	TRBV24-1	TRBJ1-2
TGTGCCAGCAGCTTAAACCCGGCCGGATGGGGCTACAATGAGCAGTTCTTC	CASSLNPAGWGYNEQFF	.	.	TRBV11-1	TRBJ2-1
TGTGCCAGCAGCTTAGCCGCGGGGGGGCCATCAGATACGCAGTATTTT	CASSLAAGGPSDTQYF	TRBD2	.	TRBV7-9	TRBJ2-3
TGTGCCAGCAGTGAGGGCCCCTCTGACGCTTCAAAGCAGCACTTT	CASSEGPSDASKQHF	.	few	TRBV2	TRBJ1-6
TGTGCCACCAGTGAACACGGGGCGTATGGCTACACCTTC	CATSEHGAYGYTF	.	.	TRBV24-1	TRBJ1-2
TGTGCCAGCAGTAGCAGACAGGGAGGCAGTACTCTGTTTTTT	CASSSRQGGSTLFF	TRBD1	.	TRBV12-3/TRBV12-4	TRBJ1-4
TGTGCCAGCAGCCAAGGGCAGTTGACCGGGGAGCTGTTTTTT	CASSQGQLTGELFF	.	few	TRBV14	TRBJ2-2
TGTGCCAGCTCACCACCGAGCGGGGAGGGAGGAAGAGAGCAGTACTTC	CASSPPSGEGGREQYF	TRBD2	.	TRBV18	TRBJ2-7
TGTGCCAGTGAACCGGGGGCAAACTACGAGCAGTACTTC	CASEPGANYEQYF	.	few	TRBV2	TRBJ2-7
TGTGCCAGCAGCCCCGGGACAGGGGGCCAAGGGGACTACGAGCAGTACTTC	CASSPGTGGQGDYEQYF	TRBD1	.	TRBV6-6	TRBJ2-7
TGCAGCGTGAGACAGGGGGGAACGTACGAGCAGTACTTC	CSVRQGGTYEQYF	TRBD1	.	TRBV29-1	TRBJ2-7
TGCGCCAGCAGCTTGGTCTCTAGCCGGGAGACCCAGTACTTC	CASSLVSSRETQYF	.	.	TRBV5-1	TRBJ2-5
TGTGCCAGCGGACGGGACCAGAGGGCTGAGTATGGCTACACCTTC	CASGRDQRAEYGYTF	.	.	TRBV6-1	TRBJ1-2
TGCAGCGCCTGGGACTCAGGGAACGAGCAGTACTTC	CSAWDSGNEQYF	.	many	TRBV29-1	TRBJ2-7